The rows below give T cell receptor beta chains drawn from one sample of a study of blood T cell repertoires in COVID-19. Assay used: immunoSEQ multiplex PCR; TCRdb lists only in-frame clones, some missing. The profile covers roughly 160,000 clones, with roughly 87% appearing a single time and 3.9% taken by the ten largest. Sequencing used peripheral blood. These receptors originate from a woman between 55 and 75 years old who had recovered from COVID-19. The CDR3 runs from the conserved cysteine through the conserved F or W. Fields, in order: CDR3 protein, CDR3 DNA, V gene, J gene, D gene, clone size. D genes are given only for firm matches. For some rows the clone size is stated as once, few or many, or as a class when expanded; others skip it.

CASSPPGTGSYYGYTF	TGTGCCAGCTCACCACCGGGGACAGGGTCTTACTATGGCTACACCTTC	TRBV18	TRBJ1-2	TRBD1	-
CASSRDRGQWEQYF	TGTGCCAGCAGCCGAGACAGAGGTCAATGGGAGCAGTACTTC	TRBV3-1/TRBV3-2	TRBJ2-7	-	-
CASSTGWATNEKLFF	TGTGCCAGTAGTACAGGGTGGGCAACTAATGAAAAACTGTTTTTT	TRBV19	TRBJ1-4	-	-
CATYQQGRLNGYTF	TGTGCCACCTATCAACAGGGGCGGTTAAATGGCTACACCTTC	TRBV10-3	TRBJ1-2	TRBD1	-
CASSTGQGAGELFF	TGCGCCAGCAGCACCGGACAGGGGGCCGGGGAGCTGTTTTTT	TRBV5-1	TRBJ2-2	TRBD1	-
CASSDGQGGKSFF	TGTGCCAGCAGTGATGGGCAGGGCGGAAAATCTTTCTTT	TRBV28	TRBJ1-1	-	-
CASKWTQNTGELFF	TGTGCCAGCAAATGGACACAAAACACCGGGGAGCTGTTTTTT	TRBV2	TRBJ2-2	-	-
CASSLGGFGYTF	TGCGCCAGCAGCTTGGGCGGGTTTGGCTACACCTTC	TRBV5-1	TRBJ1-2	-	-
CASSSGLAGAEQFF	TGTGCCAGCAGCTCTGGACTAGCGGGGGCTGAGCAGTTCTTC	TRBV13	TRBJ2-1	TRBD2	few
CSAEGQENTEAFF	TGCAGCGCCGAGGGACAGGAGAACACTGAAGCTTTCTTT	TRBV29-1	TRBJ1-1	TRBD1	once
CASSLRGGQGKSFSGNTIYF	TGCGCCAGCAGCTTGAGGGGAGGACAGGGCAAATCGTTCTCTGGAAACACCATATATTTT	TRBV5-1	TRBJ1-3	TRBD1	-
CASREGRGASTDTQYF	TGCGCCAGCAGGGAGGGGCGGGGGGCTAGCACAGATACGCAGTATTTT	TRBV4-1	TRBJ2-3	TRBD2	-
CASRLPGVLNTEAFF	TGCGCCAGCAGGTTACCAGGGGTTCTGAACACTGAAGCTTTCTTT	TRBV4-1	TRBJ1-1	-	-
CASSLTGGYNEQFF	TGTGCCAGCAGTTTAACGGGGGGCTACAATGAGCAGTTCTTC	TRBV28	TRBJ2-1	TRBD2	few
CASSDYAGNSPLHF	TGTGCCAGCAGTGATTATGCAGGAAATTCACCCCTCCACTTT	TRBV6-1	TRBJ1-6	-	many
CASSPVATNEKLFF	TGCGCCAGCAGCCCAGTTGCAACTAATGAAAAACTGTTTTTT	TRBV10-2	TRBJ1-4	-	-
CASSGGERSEAFF	TGTGCCAGCAGTGGGGGCGAAAGGAGTGAAGCTTTCTTT	TRBV2	TRBJ1-1	-	-
CASSPSGDRDLTGNTEAFF	TGTGCCAGCAGCCCCTCCGGGGACAGGGACCTCACGGGTAACACTGAAGCTTTCTTT	TRBV7-9	TRBJ1-1	TRBD1	-
CASSFSGSSNQPQHF	TGTGCCAGCAGTTTTTCGGGATCTAGCAATCAGCCCCAGCATTTT	TRBV28	TRBJ1-5	-	-
CASRAARGTEAFF	TGTGCCAGCAGGGCCGCCAGGGGGACTGAAGCTTTCTTT	TRBV28	TRBJ1-1	TRBD1	-
CASSEVVSTEAFF	TGTGCCAGCAGTGAAGTTGTCAGCACTGAAGCTTTCTTT	TRBV6-1	TRBJ1-1	-	-
CASSRTGGTDTQYF	TGCGCCAGCAGCCGGACAGGGGGGACAGATACGCAGTATTTT	TRBV4-1	TRBJ2-3	TRBD1	-
CASSLAEAFEQFF	TGCGCCAGCAGCTTGGCCGAGGCGTTTGAGCAGTTCTTC	TRBV5-1	TRBJ2-1	-	-
CASRGDILGYGYTF	TGTGCCAGCAGAGGGGACATCCTAGGGTATGGCTACACCTTC	TRBV2	TRBJ1-2	-	-
CASSPTGGLGNTIYF	TGTGCCAGCTCACCAACAGGGGGCCTTGGAAACACCATATATTTT	TRBV18	TRBJ1-3	TRBD1	-